This T cell receptor (beta chain) was documented in a study of T-cell reconstitution after alpha-beta-depleted transplantation in children (TCRdb year 2016). A note on the overall study: Using TCR repertoire profiling, the study followed T-cell immune reconstitution in a quantitative way in children after TCRalphabeta/CD19-depleted allogeneic hematopoietic cell transplantation.

The library was produced with PCR. This sample was sequenced with an Illumina HiSeq 2500. TCR library preparation used molecular barcoding, with unique molecular identifiers applied to normalize quantification of the TCRbeta repertoire. TCRdb ran its own pipeline on the public reads, namely fastp trimming at Q25 and MiXCR clone calling, and kept in-frame beta chains. All rows with the same CDR3 protein become a single entry with the most common DNA and genes. The table for this sample lists about 410,000 distinct CDR3 sequences; about 20% of them were counted only once. 3.8% of the sample rests with the top ten. From a lookup of the germline V gene (reference sequence), CDR1 and CDR2 are LGHDT and YNNKEL. The CDR3 goes from the cysteine to the phenylalanine over 13 residues. CDR3 DNA only is kept here, 39 bases in frame from base 1. A word on this clonotype: Its antigen is still unknown. One end of the junction does not line up with germline, which may come from a read error.

This receptor was obtained from a human donor who donated a stem cell graft to a child with acute myeloid leukemia. Recombination connected TRBV3-1 to TRBJ2-1, and possibly TRBD1, on 6 matching bases. This sample comprised PBMCs from the stem cell graft donor, obtained from the stem cell graft. Here is the DNA: TGCGCCAGCAGCCAACAGGGCTACAATGAGCAGTTCTTC. It specifies CASSQQGYNEQFF.